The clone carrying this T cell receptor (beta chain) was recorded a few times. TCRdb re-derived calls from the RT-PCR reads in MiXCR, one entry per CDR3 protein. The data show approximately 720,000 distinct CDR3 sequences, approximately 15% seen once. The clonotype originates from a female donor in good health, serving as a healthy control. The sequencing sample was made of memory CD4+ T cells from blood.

CDR3 coding DNA: TGTGCCAGCACCGACCCAGAACGGGGGCTGAAGGACAATGAGCAGTTCTTC. Amino acid sequence: CASTDPERGLKDNEQFF. The chain is built from TRBV28 and TRBJ2-1; either TRBD1 or TRBD2 may supply D (6 bases each). The CDR3 runs 17 residues. From germline, CDR1 is MDHEN and CDR2 SYDVKM. V lost 7 bases and J lost 5, with 24 bases in between.